The subject of this entry is one TCR beta chain. What this receptor recognizes is not known. No per-base quality is available; no much larger clone lies one base away. The data belong to a study of cytomegalovirus exposure and HLA in healthy donors (dated by TCRdb to between 2016 and 2019). General notes on the study: An earlier analysis of several hundred of the donors reported 250 to 300 Gb of sequence data and some 120 million unique TCR beta sequences from 150 million to 200 million T cells. Typing coverage varied by locus: roughly 629-640 donors for A, B, C, DRB1 and DQB1; approximately 560 for DQA1; 606 for DPA1; roughly 450 for DPB1. Rather than drawing on any new phenotypic data, the later analysis identified candidate immune exposures from TCR beta sequences and the way those sequences occurred across donors. A separate validation cohort of roughly 130 different subjects was used in addition to the approximately 700-subject first cohort. High-throughput TCR immunosequencing, statistical association of individual TCRs with disease status, and machine learning were combined to predict cytomegalovirus infection status. A later analysis re-analyzed previously published TCR beta repertoires from roughly 630 donors and added high-resolution HLA genotyping to study TCR occurrence patterns. Donor age, sex, ethnicity and CMV serostatus were collected together with the repertoire data. An earlier analysis of around 580 of the donors used high-throughput TCR beta sequencing to judge whether each TCR beta V gene segment behaved as functional or pseudogenic. The aim of the study was to test whether cataloging public T cell receptors could identify signatures of past pathogen exposure. Roughly 300 gigabases of sequencing data and about 92 million unique TCR sequences made up an early release that covered 640 HLA-typed donors. Both class I and class II loci were covered by HLA typing, at four-digit resolution. Among about 390 genotyped donors of the cohort, an average of approximately 240,000 unique TCR beta nucleotide sequences were sequenced per donor, roughly 18% of them non-productive. The genetic ancestry cluster associated with self-reported Caucasian donors included roughly 84% of the 300 to 450 genotyped donors. A few DR-DQ haplotypes were handled as single units for association and clustering because linkage in the cohort was strong. Using immunosequencing, the study profiled T cell repertoires from around 680 subjects and related those repertoires to cytomegalovirus serostatus. All discovery cohort repertoires had been generated using a single sequencing platform. Genome-wide SNP genotypes for about 65% of the 666 donors were used in a later genetic analysis, which treated that subset as a discovery cohort.

Preparation of the library involved the immunoSEQ multiplex PCR assay. The multiplex PCR relied on a mix of 60 forward primers for TCR Vbeta segments and 13 reverse primers for TCR Jbeta segments. A multiplex PCR assay on genomic DNA amplified the CDR3 region of rearranged TCR beta genes. Amplified TCR beta libraries were sequenced as 87-base-pair reads on the Illumina HiSeq System. Turning to the authors' computational methods: A later analysis counted some 74 million unique TCR beta chains across the 550 to 700 repertoires, and some 12 million of these chains were shared by at least two donors. A nearest-neighbor algorithm error-corrected the raw reads and collapsed the reads into unique sequences, merging closely related sequences to remove PCR and sequencing errors. V, D and J gene segments were assigned by aligning CDR3 sequences to IMGT reference sequences. For a sequence to be retained, a match of at least six nucleotides to both a V gene segment and a J gene segment was required. Rearrangements were called productive when the CDR3 lacked stop codons and stayed in frame with V and J; all others were non-productive. Following IMGT convention, CDR3 was defined as the stretch from the second conserved V-encoded cysteine up to the conserved J-encoded phenylalanine. Sequences without an unambiguous match to a single V gene segment were excluded from the earlier analysis of 587 of the donors. An earlier analysis of 587 of the donors classified V segments as functional when productive rearrangements were above 56.7% and as segregating when the standard deviation between donors was above 5%. A statistical classification framework was developed to diagnose cytomegalovirus status using the catalog of TCR beta chain sequences. In a later analysis, V and J genes were assigned by comparing TCR nucleotide sequences against IMGT/GENE-DB human TR gene sequences. In a later analysis, CDR3 sequences and most-parsimonious VDJ recombination scenarios were assigned using the TCRdist pipeline. In a later analysis, each TCR beta chain was defined by its CDR3 amino acid sequence together with its V-gene family, and reads lacking a unique V-gene family were excluded. A later analysis removed 450 to 600 highly shared, low-generation-probability nucleotide sequences to deal with suspected cross-contamination and a sequencing artifact. In a later analysis, a clonal expansion index was calculated for each public chain from normalized within-repertoire ranks of inferred template counts. In a later analysis, generation probabilities were computed with a VDJ recombination model fitted to out-of-frame rearrangements, and the resulting probabilities were checked against IGoR. A later analysis scored TCR-TCR, TCR-HLA and TCR-CMV co-occurrence with hypergeometric tests, applying a repertoire-size bias correction to TCR pairs. In a later analysis, false discovery rates were estimated by permuting HLA or CMV assignments 20 times. In a later analysis, co-occurring TCRs were grouped using DBSCAN, and TCRdist sequence similarity was added for clustering within HLA-allele-positive subsets. Repertoires with fewer than 30,000 or more than 120,000 public chains, plus five repertoires with anomalous nucleotide sharing, were excluded from co-occurrence clustering. In its TCRdb copy, this immuneACCESS table keeps in-frame sequences only and misses some clones. Where compared with another copy, unresolved V genes explain less than half of these, and the others have no known cause. That table is the source of V, J and clone size, and D and trimming were worked out from the DNA. The sample table records 140,000 to 150,000 clones; almost 85% of these occur just once. The ten most abundant clones make up roughly 10% of the sample.

The cohort was made up of about 670 healthy bone marrow donors. Cohort members were all nominally healthy when sampled, although unrecorded immune exposures were likely present. The donor was CMV seropositive and was included in the group of 250 to 300 seropositive cohort members. A peripheral blood sample was provided by each donor, and peripheral blood mononuclear cells were used for TCR beta sequencing. Genomic DNA was extracted from the blood cell samples with the Qiagen DNeasy Blood Extraction Kit. Trimming removed 6 bases from V and 5 bases from J; the gene matches leave 7 bases unexplained. The CDR3 holds 14 amino acids from the cysteine to the phenylalanine. Only CDR3 DNA remains: 42 bases, in frame from the first base. CDR1 and CDR2, per the germline V gene, are MDHEN and SYDVKM. The paper's findings and limits, for the study overall: Because counts were too low, approximately 18 rarely observed V segments, including chromosome 9 orphons, were excluded from the earlier analysis of under 650 of the donors. In a later analysis, HLA-associated TCR beta chains showed more clonal expansion and lower generation probabilities than non-associated chains that were equally common. A later analysis found that most CMV-associated TCR beta chains appeared HLA-restricted, with HLA associations seemingly driven largely by CMV exposure. Strong co-occurrence of HLA alleles, especially DR and DQ, made assigning TCR associations to individual alleles difficult. A later genetic analysis associated a missense DCLRE1C variant with V-gene and J-gene trimming of TCR beta chains, and an independent cohort replicated the association. Compared with the roughly 720-donor mean, donors in an Asian-associated ancestry cluster had fewer N-insertions in productive TCRs, according to a later genetic analysis. According to the authors, the approach could potentially be generalized to other disease states and immunological phenotypes. At a false discovery rate of 0.05, a later analysis linked 16,000 or so TCR beta sequences to specific HLA alleles. Because HLA typing was unavailable for some donors at each locus, only the typed subset was used in association tests. In this cohort, only TCR beta chains were sequenced, and detectable features were limited by the absence of alpha or paired-chain data. A further reported finding was that TCR beta sequences accurately predicted the HLA-A and HLA-B alleles for most subjects in the first cohort. In both the original and validation cohorts, the classifier was reported to diagnose cytomegalovirus status with high specificity and sensitivity. An earlier analysis of 450 to 750 of the donors showed that most TCR beta V segments appeared in productive rearrangements either about 87% or about 30% of the time, which broadly matched IMGT annotations. Correlated functional status among segregating V segments might reflect linkage disequilibrium, but an unknown experimental factor could not be ruled out. The study gave a list of 150 to 200 TCR beta chains associated with cytomegalovirus. The 87-base-pair reads could not distinguish some IMGT-functional V segments, including TRBV6-2 and TRBV6-3, so those segments were excluded. In a later analysis, the rate of TCR association differed among HLA loci, with DRB1 alleles having the most associated TCRs and HLA-C alleles having the fewest. A later analysis reported that several top co-occurrence clusters appeared linked to parvovirus B19, influenza, CMV and Epstein-Barr virus. Immune exposure information for the cohort was limited to CMV serostatus. While some public TCRs were present in many individuals, most TCR sequences turned up only very rarely across donors. Three of the identified cytomegalovirus-associated TCR beta chains were confirmed in vitro to be specific for cytomegalovirus antigens. Roughly uniform sequencing depth across donors was assumed in presence/absence analyses, although this assumption may not hold. A group of highly shared sequence variants was considered likely to be a technical artifact of the sequencing pipeline.

Recombination connected TRBV28 to TRBJ2-3, and 8 junction bases match TRBD1. This clonotype was obtained from a woman aged 55-70 years in good health and CMV-seropositive. Material: PBMCs. The sequence in DNA is TGTGCCAGCAGGTATAGGACAGGGCGAGATACGCAGTATTTT. It translates as CASRYRTGRDTQYF.